The present T cell receptor beta chain was sequenced within a study of T cell repertoires in cytomegalovirus infection. In this sample, this clonotype turned up a few times. Germline CDR1 SEHNR, CDR2 FQNEAQ (reference sequence). The CDR3 sequence is 12 residues long. V dropped 10 bases and J dropped 4 bases, with 10 bases sitting between them. TCRdb re-called the reads with MiXCR, one entry per CDR3 protein. This sample yields approximately 490,000 distinct CDR3 sequences, of which around 11% are seen a single time; roughly a tenth belongs to the top ten. The V and J genes are TRBV7-9 and TRBJ2-2, with D unresolved. The receptor was isolated from a human donor in good health (CMV status not recorded). Some clones in this sample may be carry-over from other donors' samples. Sequencing was carried out using PBMCs. The CDR3 DNA sequence: TGTGCCATCCGTTACCGCACCGGGGAGCTGTTTTTT. As protein: CAIRYRTGELFF.